This T cell receptor beta chain is from a study of blood T cell repertoires in COVID-19. Assay used: immunoSEQ multiplex PCR; TCRdb lists only in-frame clones, some missing. The data hold 130,000 or so clones, with approximately 89% observed a single time. Germline V CDR1 and CDR2: SGHRS, YFSETQ. This CDR3 comprises 14 residues. V dropped 6 bases and J dropped 0 bases, with 9 bases sitting between them. Sequencing was performed on peripheral blood. This TCR was sampled from a woman in her 70s with COVID-19, enrolled during active disease. The chain uses TRBV5-1 and TRBJ1-4; D call uncertain. The CDR3 spells CASTLDATNEKLFF. The CDR3, as DNA: TGCGCCAGCACCCTAGATGCAACTAATGAAAAACTGTTTTTT.